This T cell receptor beta chain was retrieved from a study of graft-versus-host responses after intestinal transplantation. Data came from immunoSEQ multiplex PCR; TCRdb stores just in-frame clones and leaves some out. The sample records over 8,000 clones, roughly 92% being singletons. The junction had 10 bases not matched to a gene; V was cut back by 6 bases and J by 3 bases. The CDR3 length is 15 residues. This clone occurred once. This sequence was found in a human patient who received an intestinal transplant, so some T cells may come from the graft donor. The material was PBMCs, obtained 11 days after intestinal transplantation. The chain uses TRBV23-1 and TRBJ1-2, with TRBD1 matching over 7 bases. TRBV23-1 is recorded as an ORF, its role being uncertain. The CDR3: CASRDDRDHDYGYTF. Written as DNA, the CDR3 is TGCGCCAGCAGGGATGACAGGGACCATGACTATGGCTACACCTTC.